The 20 T cell receptor beta chains in this list originate from one sample, sequenced in a study of cytomegalovirus exposure and HLA in healthy donors. Researchers ran the PCR with 60 Vbeta and 13 Jbeta primers. The protocol was immunoSEQ multiplex PCR, while the TCRdb copy is restricted to in-frame clones and leaves out a portion. The profile shows 90,000 to 120,000 clones, around 9.1% of them singletons. Sequences were obtained from PBMCs. The receptors originated from a man aged 40-49 years in good health and CMV-seropositive.

The sample holds a few counts of this clone. V and J are TRBV5-6 and TRBJ2-5, with a possible D match to TRBD2 (5 bases). The end of the DNA fits TRBJ2-7 better, so the J call may be wrong. In germline, CDR1 is SGHDT, CDR2 YYEEEE. The CDR3 spans 15 residues. The CDR3 reads CASSSWGLAGYEQYF. The CDR3 bases are TGTGCCAGCAGCTCCTGGGGTCTAGCCGGCTACGAGCAGTACTTC.

This clone was picked up a small number of times. The chain uses TRBV29-1 and TRBJ1-2; D possibly corresponds to TRBD1 (5 bases). CDR3 length: 15 amino acids. CDR1 SQVTM and CDR2 ANQGSEA come from the germline V gene. V lost 6 bases and J 2 bases, leaving 19 bases between the germline ends. The DNA of the CDR3 is TGCAGCGTCCCCAGGAGAAAGGCAGGGAACTATGGCTACACCTTC. Translation: CSVPRRKAGNYGYTF. The full variable domain, in which reference TRBV29-1 and TRBJ1-2 provide the parts outside the CDR3, is SAVISQKPSRDICQRGTSLTIQCQVDSQVTMMFWYRQQPGQSLTLIATANQGSEATYESGFVIDKFPISRPNLTFSTLTVSNMSPEDSSIYLCSVPRRKAGNYGYTFGSGTRLTVV.

The V gene is TRBV6-6, the J gene TRBJ1-2, with TRBD1 matching 7 bases. The V gene's germline CDR1 is MNHNY and CDR2 SVGAGI (reference sequence). J gave up 3 bases and V 5 bases, and 3 bases lay outside the gene matches. This CDR3 has 13 amino acids. CDR3 nucleotides: TGTGCCAGCAGTACTACAGGGGACTATGGCTACACCTTC. Translation: CASSTTGDYGYTF.

This clone was seen more than once but under ten times. The chain combines TRBV4-3 with TRBJ1-1, with TRBD1 identical over 7 bases. The junction had 6 bases not matched to a gene; V was cut back by 3 bases and J by 2 bases. The germline V gene has CDR1 LGHNA and CDR2 YSLEER. This CDR3 is 15 amino acids long. The CDR3 sequence is CASSQAYRGNTEAFF. The DNA of the CDR3 is TGCGCCAGCAGCCAGGCATACAGGGGTAACACTGAAGCTTTCTTT.

This clone has more than one count but fewer than ten. This sequence joins TRBV19 and TRBJ1-5; weak D call: TRBD1 (6 bases). Trimming removed 4 bases from V and 2 bases from J, with 15 bases in between. Germline CDR1 is LNHDA and CDR2 is SQIVND (reference sequence). CDR3 length: 16 residues. The CDR3 nucleotides read TGTGCCAGTAGTAAATCCAGGGGAAACGGCAATCAGCCCCAGCATTTT. This encodes CASSKSRGNGNQPQHF.

For this clone: The junction shows a germline mismatch at one end, possibly a read error. V is TRBV20-1 and J is TRBJ2-3; D call uncertain. The CDR3 is 11 residues long. Germline V gene data show CDR1 as DFQATT and CDR2 as SNEGSKA (reference sequence). This CDR3 reads CSAESTETQYF. CDR3 sequence (DNA): TGCAGTGCTGAATCTACAGAGACGCAGTATTTT.

This clone appeared a few times. The sample contains more than one DNA sequence encoding this CDR3. The V call is TRBV29-1, the J call TRBJ2-1; a weak D match, TRBD2 (6 bases). CDR3 length equals 12 residues. Trimming removed 4 bases at V and 4 bases at J, with 8 bases between. CDR1 and CDR2 from the germline V gene are SQVTM and ANQGSEA. CDR3 residues: CSVAAGYNEQFF. CDR3 nucleotides: TGCAGCGTTGCGGCGGGGTACAATGAGCAGTTCTTC.

This clone was seen only a few times. This chain uses TRBV4-1 with TRBJ2-2; D gene unclear. CDR1 is MGHRA, CDR2 YSYEKL, per germline. V lost 3 bases to trimming and J lost 6 bases, with 14 bases between them. This CDR3 has 15 residues. The CDR3 protein is CASSQVSRSPGELFF. The CDR3 coding sequence is TGCGCCAGCAGCCAGGTATCTAGAAGCCCCGGGGAGCTGTTTTTT.

This clone was detected a few times. The chain has TRBV9 and TRBJ2-2; 9 bases align to TRBD2. Germline V gives CDR1 SGDLS, CDR2 YYNGEE. The CDR3 is 17 amino acids. The V segment lost 2 bases and the J segment 4 bases; nucleotides outside the gene matches: 9. The CDR3 nucleotides read TGTGCCAGCAGCGTCCCCATAGCGGGAGCGACCACCGGGGAGCTGTTTTTT. Translating gives CASSVPIAGATTGELFF.

This clone was seen a few times. The chain joins TRBV5-1 to TRBJ2-2; 10 nucleotides align to TRBD2. Unmatched junction bases numbered 1, after V lost 0 bases and J lost 2 bases. The CDR3 consists of 16 residues. Per germline, CDR1 SGHRS and CDR2 YFSETQ. CDR3: CASSLVLAGNTGELFF. The CDR3, as DNA: TGCGCCAGCAGCTTGGTACTAGCGGGAAACACCGGGGAGCTGTTTTTT.

Only a few counts were recorded for this clone. The gene calls are TRBV19 and TRBJ2-2, with 10 bases identical to TRBD2. Per germline, CDR1 LNHDA and CDR2 SQIVND (reference sequence). V shed 5 bases, J shed 5 bases, and the junction held 5 bases outside the gene matches. The CDR3 length is 15 residues. CDR3 amino acids: CASSWVSGRTGELFF. CDR3 DNA: TGTGCCAGTAGTTGGGTTAGCGGGAGGACCGGGGAGCTGTTTTTT.

The gene calls are TRBV6-6 and TRBJ2-7; TRBD1 aligns across 7 bases. Trimming at V came to 2 bases and at J to 3 bases, leaving 4 bases not matched to a gene. The CDR3 runs 14 residues. Germline V gene data show CDR1 as MNHNY and CDR2 as SVGAGI (reference sequence). CDR3 amino acids: CASSYPTGFYEQYF. In DNA, the CDR3 is TGTGCCAGCAGTTACCCGACAGGGTTCTACGAGCAGTACTTC.

This clone was recorded a few times. The J gene is TRBJ2-2, the V gene TRBV12-5; 7 bases agree with TRBD1. The V segment lost 4 bases and the J segment 4 bases; nucleotides outside the gene matches: 3. CDR3 length equals 14 residues. The germline V gene encodes CDR1 LGHNT and CDR2 FRNRAP. CDR3 nucleotides: TGTGCTAGTGGTTCCGCAGGGGGCACCGGGGAGCTGTTTTTT. Its translation is CASGSAGGTGELFF.

This clone was seen a few times. The rearrangement uses TRBV18 and TRBJ1-5, with D unclear. The length of the CDR3 is 15 residues. Trimming stripped 3 bases from V and 1 base from J, with 10 bases between. CDR1 and CDR2 (germline): KGHSH, LQKENI. This chain's CDR3 is CASSPDFGSNQPQHF. CDR3 DNA: TGTGCCAGCTCACCGGACTTTGGGAGCAATCAGCCCCAGCATTTT.

This clone was seen a few times. V usage is TRBV5-4 and J usage is TRBJ2-5; 10 bases align to TRBD2. The CDR3 length is 17 residues. Germline V gives CDR1 SGHNT, CDR2 YYREEE (reference sequence). Unmatched junction bases numbered 8, after V lost 2 bases and J lost 1 base. The CDR3 DNA sequence: TGTGCCAGCAGCTTCCTCTCCATAGCGGGAGGCCAAGAGACCCAGTACTTC. The encoded protein is CASSFLSIAGGQETQYF.

The chain is built from TRBV11-2 and TRBJ1-1; 7 positions match TRBD1. Looked up from germline, CDR1 is SGHAT and CDR2 is FQNNGV. V lost 1 base and J lost 3; bases outside the gene matches: 8. This CDR3 has 16 residues. CDR3 DNA: TGTGCCAGCAGCTTAGGGAAGGGGGCGCGGGACACTGAAGCTTTCTTT. It codes for CASSLGKGARDTEAFF.

This clone occurred a few times. This chain links TRBV5-4 with TRBJ2-3, with 9 positions matching TRBD2. Germline V lookup: CDR1 SGHNT, CDR2 YYREEE (reference sequence). J was trimmed by 6 bases and V by 5 bases; bases with no gene match: 10. The CDR3 runs to 15 residues. The CDR3 here is CASRRERGDLDTQYF. CDR3 DNA: TGTGCCAGCAGAAGGGAGCGGGGGGACCTCGATACGCAGTATTTT.

This clone was picked up a small number of times. The chain uses TRBV18 and TRBJ2-1, with TRBD2 matching over 13 bases. This CDR3 spans 15 amino acids. With V trimmed by 6 bases and J by 6 bases, 5 bases remained unmatched. CDR1 and CDR2 (germline): KGHSH, LQKENI. In DNA, the CDR3 is TGTGCCAGCTCGTCACTAGCGGGAGGGGGCAATGAGCAGTTCTTC. It is translated as CASSSLAGGGNEQFF.

This clone showed up just a few times. The germline gene is not matched at one end of the junction; a read error may be the cause. CDR3 DNA: TGTGCCAGCCGTGACAGGACAGGGCGTTCGAGCGATCCCTACGAGCAGTACTTC. Protein: CASRDRTGRSSDPYEQYF. The chain carries TRBV6-1 and TRBJ2-7; TRBD1 aligns across 8 bases. There are 18 residues in the CDR3. Germline CDR1 MNHNS, CDR2 SASEGT.

The chain carries TRBV29-1 and TRBJ2-2; D is possibly TRBD2 (6 bases). Per the germline V gene, CDR1 is SQVTM and CDR2 is ANQGSEA. With 5 bases removed from V and 1 base from J, the gap between germline ends came to 11 bases. The CDR3 contains 14 residues. The CDR3 loop reads CSVQRRVNTGELFF. The CDR3 bases are TGCAGCGTTCAACGGAGGGTGAACACCGGGGAGCTGTTTTTT.